Below are 23 T cell receptor beta chains sequenced from a single sample in a study of blood T cells in healthy people across ages. Sample-barcoded 5' priming and a J-beta primer mix drove a second PCR of 7 to 11 cycles. TCRdb processed the 5' RACE reads anew with MiXCR; each CDR3 protein has one entry. The data contain about 670,000 distinct CDR3 sequences, approximately 40% of them singletons. The sequencing sample was made of blood. These receptors were collected from a man older than 75 in good health.

This clonotype came up a few times. The rearrangement uses TRBV20-1 and TRBJ2-7, with 8 positions matching TRBD2. The germline V gene has CDR1 DFQATT and CDR2 SNEGSKA (reference sequence). J lost 2 bases, V lost 0 bases, and 6 bases had no gene match. The CDR3 runs 15 residues. CDR3 nucleotides: TGCAGTGCTAGAGATAGGACTAGCCCTACCTACGAGCAGTACTTC. Amino acids: CSARDRTSPTYEQYF.

There are a few counts of this clonotype. A much bigger clone sits one base away, suggesting this may be a read error. The rearrangement uses TRBV4-1 and TRBJ2-5; no reliable D call. The germline V gene has CDR1 MGHRA and CDR2 YSYEKL. V was cut by 4 bases and J by 11 bases, with 23 bases left in between. The CDR3 runs 15 residues. Here the CDR3 DNA reads TGCGCCAGCAGCCCAGAGACTTCAATCGGCGATGAGCAGTACTTC. Translating gives CASSPETSIGDEQYF.

The chain employs TRBV20-1 and TRBJ2-1; D not certain. Germline-derived CDR1 and CDR2 are DFQATT and SNEGSKA (reference sequence). The germline V and J ends were trimmed by 1 base and 0 bases, with 10 bases remaining between them. The CDR3 runs 15 residues. The chain's CDR3 is CSARVLQSSYNEQFF. CDR3 sequence (DNA): TGCAGTGCTAGAGTCCTCCAGAGCTCCTACAATGAGCAGTTCTTC.

This clonotype has at least ten counts. This chain joins TRBV5-1 and TRBJ2-5; D is tentatively TRBD1 or TRBD2 (6 bases each). The CDR3 totals 14 residues. The V end was cut by 4 bases, the J end by 1 base, with 11 bases between. Germline values: CDR1 SGHRS, CDR2 YFSETQ. DNA for the CDR3: TGCGCCAGCAGCGGCGGGACAATCCAAGAGACCCAGTACTTC. Translating it yields CASSGGTIQETQYF.

The V gene is TRBV7-2, the J gene TRBJ2-1; the D gene is possibly TRBD2 (6 bases). V lost 1 base and J lost 10, with 17 bases in between. The germline gives CDR1 SGHTA, CDR2 FQGNSA. CDR3 length: 15 residues. In nucleotides, the CDR3 is TGTGCCAGCAGCTTAGTTCGACGGGGGTCCTACGAGCAGTTCTTC. Amino acid sequence: CASSLVRRGSYEQFF. The whole variable domain, filled in from reference TRBV7-2 and TRBJ2-1, reads GAGVSQSPSNKVTEKGKDVELRCDPISGHTALYWYRQSLGQGLEFLIYFQGNSAPDKSGLPSDRFSAERTGGSVSTLTIQRTQQEDSAVYLCASSLVRRGSYEQFFGPGTRLTVL.

The chain uses TRBV6-2 or TRBV6-3 and TRBJ2-7; TRBD1 matches at 7 bases. V gave up 6 bases and J gave up 3 bases; unmatched junction bases: 8. Germline V CDR1 and CDR2: MNHEY, SVGEGT. The CDR3 runs 14 residues. DNA for the CDR3: TGTGCCAGCAGGGCGACAGGGATCGGCTACGAGCAGTACTTC. This encodes CASRATGIGYEQYF.

To note about this clonotype: The conserved final phenylalanine or tryptophan is absent from the CDR3, which likely points to a read error. The chain uses TRBV5-6 and TRBJ2-1; TRBD2 is a possible D gene (6 bases). V was clipped by 4 bases and J by 4 bases, with 21 bases between them. Per germline, CDR1 SGHDT and CDR2 YYEEEE. The CDR3 consists of 17 residues. CDR3 nucleotide sequence: TGTGCCAGCAGCACAACCTCCGGGACTCTAGTTTACAATGAGCAGTTCGTC. It is translated as CASSTTSGTLVYNEQFV.

This clonotype came up a few times. The rearrangement links TRBV20-1 to TRBJ2-2; possible D gene TRBD2, 5 bases. Germline CDR1 reads DFQATT; CDR2 reads SNEGSKA (reference sequence). V was trimmed by 5 bases and J by 2 bases, leaving 9 bases between them. The CDR3 is 13 residues long. For the CDR3, the DNA is TGCAGTGCTGCGGGCAGAAACACCGGGGAGCTGTTTTTT. Its protein product is CSAAGRNTGELFF.

The chain is built from TRBV11-2 and TRBJ2-7; 8 nucleotides match TRBD2. Germline assignment: CDR1 SGHAT and CDR2 FQNNGV. The CDR3 loop spans 14 amino acids. The ends lost 4 bases at V and 4 bases at J; junction bases unmatched: 6. The CDR3, as DNA: TGTGCCAGCAGCTCCGGGACTAGAGGGTACGAGCAGTACTTC. Translating gives CASSSGTRGYEQYF.

Concerning this clonotype: A clone one base away is much larger, so this may be a read error. The rearrangement joins TRBV6-2 or TRBV6-3 to TRBJ2-1; D remains unclear. There are 12 residues in the CDR3. Germline values: CDR1 MNHEY, CDR2 SVGEGT. Deletions cut 5 bases from V and 15 bases from J, with 17 bases between. The CDR3 nucleotides read TGTGCCAGCAGTGACCGGGCCACGAGATTGTTCTTC. It is translated as CASSDRATRLFF.

On this clonotype: One junction end does not reproduce the germline sequence, and a read error may be involved. The chain uses TRBV29-1 and TRBJ2-3; the D gene is possibly TRBD2 (6 bases). From germline, CDR1 is SQVTM and CDR2 ANQGSEA. CDR3 length equals 16 residues. The CDR3 bases are TGCAACGTTGCTGGAGGAGGGTCAGTATCCACAGATACGCAGTATTTT. Translating it yields CNVAGGGSVSTDTQYF.

The chain combines TRBV6-1 with TRBJ1-5, with a possible D match to TRBD1 (5 bases). Per the germline V gene, CDR1 is MNHNS and CDR2 is SASEGT. The CDR3 consists of 13 residues. V gave up 7 bases and J gave up 7 bases, with 14 bases separating them. CDR3 in DNA: TGTGCCAGCATGTTGAGGGGTCGGCAGCCCCAGCATTTT. Amino acid sequence: CASMLRGRQPQHF.

This clonotype showed up just a few times. In DNA, the CDR3 is TGTGCCAGCAGCTCCCGGGCGCAGGGAAGGAGAGAGACCCAGTACTTC. Its translation: CASSSRAQGRRETQYF. The chain recombines TRBV11-3 with TRBJ2-5; possible D gene TRBD1, 5 bases. CDR1 and CDR2 from the germline V gene are SGHNT and YENEEA. The CDR3 extends over 16 amino acids. The ends were cut back, 4 bases at V and 4 bases at J, with 19 bases in the middle.

This clonotype has just a few counts. V and J are TRBV6-2 or TRBV6-3 and TRBJ2-2, with D unresolved. Deletions cut 6 bases from V and 4 bases from J, with 15 bases between. From germline, CDR1 is MNHEY and CDR2 SVGEGT. The CDR3 sequence is 15 residues long. The DNA for the CDR3 is TGTGCCAGCAGGGCCACGGGCGCAGGCACCGGGGAGCTGTTTTTT. As protein: CASRATGAGTGELFF.

In its sample, this clonotype was seen a few times. The chain couples TRBV25-1 to TRBJ1-1; D perhaps matches TRBD1 (6 bases). Trimming pared 6 bases from V and 1 base from J, leaving 9 bases between. Germline V gives CDR1 MGHDK, CDR2 SYGVNS. The CDR3 totals 13 residues. The CDR3 nucleotides are TGTGCCAGCAGGGACAGTTGGAACACTGAAGCTTTCTTT. As protein: CASRDSWNTEAFF.

The V and J genes are TRBV7-2 and TRBJ2-6; TRBD1 or TRBD2 may be the D gene (5 bases each). V was pared by 3 bases and J by 2 bases, with 11 bases between. The CDR3 runs to 16 residues. The germline gives CDR1 SGHTA, CDR2 FQGNSA. CDR3 bases: TGTGCCAGCAGCTTGCTAGGGACCCCTGGGGCCAACGTCCTGACTTTC. It translates to CASSLLGTPGANVLTF.

This sequence joins TRBV20-1 and TRBJ2-2; 10 bases match TRBD1. CDR3 length equals 14 residues. Losses at the gene ends were 5 bases for V and 6 bases for J; bases not matched to a gene: 6. Per the germline V gene, CDR1 is DFQATT and CDR2 is SNEGSKA (reference sequence). In DNA form, the CDR3 reads TGCAGTGCTGGGACAGGGGTAGTTTCCGGGGAGCTGTTTTTT. Residues: CSAGTGVVSGELFF.

This clonotype was detected many times. The rearrangement joins TRBV6-5 to TRBJ2-7; 8 bases line up with TRBD1. Germline V gene data show CDR1 as MNHEY and CDR2 as SVGAGI. This CDR3 has 15 residues. The V segment lost 6 bases and the J segment 4 bases; nucleotides outside the gene matches: 11. The CDR3 is CASRGTGDRLYEQYF. The CDR3 DNA sequence: TGTGCCAGCAGGGGAACTGGGGACAGGCTTTACGAGCAGTACTTC.

This chain links TRBV7-2 with TRBJ2-3; 10 nucleotides align to TRBD2. Germline V gene lookup returns CDR1 SGHTA and CDR2 FQGNSA. V was clipped by 8 bases and J by 5 bases; unmatched bases: 13. This CDR3 comprises 16 residues. The CDR3 DNA reads as TGTGCCAGCTCCAAAAAGGCTAGCGGGGGTGGAGATACGCAGTATTTT. It encodes CASSKKASGGGDTQYF.

Comments on this clonotype: A much larger clone differs from this one at a single base, so this may be a read error. The chain links TRBV5-1 to TRBJ2-1; TRBD1 agrees at 7 bases. CDR1 is SGHRS, CDR2 YFSETQ, per germline. V gave up 3 bases and J gave up 10 bases; unmatched junction bases: 7. The CDR3 length is 13 residues. CDR3 in DNA: TGCGCCAGCAGCTGGGACAGTTCCTACGAGCAGTTCTTC. Translating gives CASSWDSSYEQFF.

A few counts support this clonotype. The rearrangement uses TRBV24-1 and TRBJ2-3, with D perhaps matching TRBD2 (6 bases). V gave up 3 bases and J gave up 4 bases, with 16 bases separating them. This CDR3 has 16 residues. The germline CDR1 and CDR2 sequences are KGHDR and SFDVKD. The CDR3 reads CATSDPYLGGADTQYF. CDR3 bases: TGTGCCACCAGTGATCCGTACCTGGGGGGAGCAGATACGCAGTATTTT.

The chain joins TRBV4-1 to TRBJ2-4; 7 nucleotides match TRBD1. V lost 4 bases, J lost 13 bases, and 16 bases stayed unmatched. Germline V lookup: CDR1 MGHRA, CDR2 YSYEKL. The CDR3 is 15 amino acids. This CDR3 is CASSPIQGNSGEQYF. Here the CDR3 DNA reads TGCGCCAGCAGCCCGATACAGGGGAATTCGGGTGAGCAGTACTTC.

V gene TRBV29-1 combines with J gene TRBJ2-1, with 10 nucleotides matching TRBD1. V shed 7 bases, J shed 8 bases, and the junction held 5 bases outside the gene matches. This CDR3 comprises 12 residues. The germline CDR1 and CDR2 sequences are SQVTM and ANQGSEA. CDR3 sequence (DNA): TGCAGCGGACAGGGGGCGTATGATGAGCAGTTCTTC. It encodes CSGQGAYDEQFF.